Below, 26 T cell receptor beta chains from the same sample are listed, as sequenced in a study of blood T cell repertoires in COVID-19. Repertoires were generated with immunoSEQ multiplex PCR, while TCRdb's copy carries only in-frame clones and drops some. The sample holds 11,000 to 15,000 clones, 87% seen once. The sequenced sample was peripheral blood. The receptors stem from a human donor in a cohort sampled during active COVID-19.

V usage is TRBV7-2 and J usage is TRBJ2-1; unclear D gene. V was cut by 4 bases and J by 4 bases, with 11 bases left in between. In germline, CDR1 is SGHTA, CDR2 FQGNSA. The CDR3 covers 14 residues. In nucleotides, the CDR3 is TGTGCCAGCAGCTCCCATTCGGTATACAATGAGCAGTTCTTC. Translating it yields CASSSHSVYNEQFF. Filled out from reference TRBV7-2 and TRBJ2-1, the complete variable domain reads GAGVSQSPSNKVTEKGKDVELRCDPISGHTALYWYRQSLGQGLEFLIYFQGNSAPDKSGLPSDRFSAERTGGSVSTLTIQRTQQEDSAVYLCASSSHSVYNEQFFGPGTRLTVL.

The chain joins TRBV23-1 to TRBJ2-1; 9 bases are shared with TRBD2. TRBV23-1 is noted as an ORF with a role that remains uncertain. CDR3 size: 15 residues. The V segment lost 4 bases and the J segment 7 bases; nucleotides outside the gene matches: 8. This CDR3 is CASSRSGLAENEQFF. The DNA for the CDR3 is TGCGCCAGCAGTCGATCGGGACTAGCAGAAAATGAGCAGTTCTTC.

The chain couples TRBV5-4 to TRBJ1-4; 9 positions match TRBD1. The CDR3 totals 16 residues. Trimming removed 3 bases from V and 3 bases from J; junction bases left unmatched: 6. The germline V gene encodes CDR1 SGHNT and CDR2 YYREEE (reference sequence). The CDR3 loop reads CASSYKQGASNEKLFF. CDR3 DNA: TGTGCCAGCAGCTATAAACAGGGGGCGTCTAATGAAAAACTGTTTTTT.

In this sample, this clone turned up a few times. The chain combines TRBV9 with TRBJ1-5, with a tentative D call TRBD1 (5 bases). V was cut by 3 bases and J by 0 bases, with 10 bases left in between. This CDR3 is 15 amino acids long. Per germline, CDR1 SGDLS and CDR2 YYNGEE. The CDR3 protein is CASSEQGISNQPQHF. The CDR3 region has the DNA TGTGCCAGCAGCGAGCAGGGAATTAGCAATCAGCCCCAGCATTTT.

The genes are TRBV28 and TRBJ2-2, with 7 bases fitting TRBD2. CDR1 MDHEN and CDR2 SYDVKM come from the germline V gene. CDR3 size: 17 residues. The J segment lost 5 bases and the V segment lost 6 bases, leaving 15 bases of the junction unmatched. In nucleotides, the CDR3 is TGTGCCAGCAGGAGACCGAAGGGAGGGCCGAGGACCGGGGAGCTGTTTTTT. Translated: CASRRPKGGPRTGELFF.

The gene calls are TRBV10-3 and TRBJ2-7; no clear D. V was shortened by 3 bases and J by 2 bases, with 8 bases between the two germline ends. Germline V gene data show CDR1 as ENHRY and CDR2 as SYGVKD. The CDR3 contains 13 residues. CDR3 residues: CAISDTGTYEQYF. In DNA form, the CDR3 reads TGTGCCATCAGTGACACGGGTACCTACGAGCAGTACTTC.

The CDR3 sequence: CSVEQGVYEQYF. The CDR3 nucleotides are TGCAGCGTAGAGCAGGGGGTCTACGAGCAGTACTTC. The chain joins TRBV29-1 to TRBJ2-7; 7 nucleotides match TRBD1. The CDR3 contains 12 residues. Trimming cost V 6 bases and J 3 bases; bases outside gene matches: 5. The germline CDR1 and CDR2 sequences are SQVTM and ANQGSEA.

CDR3 in amino acids: CASSQGTGKYEQYF. The CDR3 DNA sequence: TGCGCCAGCAGCCAAGGTACAGGGAAGTACGAGCAGTACTTC. The V call is TRBV4-3, the J call TRBJ2-7, with D perhaps TRBD1 (6 bases). Trimming took 1 base from V and 4 from J, leaving 11 bases between them. The CDR3 is 14 residues long. Germline V lookup: CDR1 LGHNA, CDR2 YSLEER.

The chain joins TRBV4-2 to TRBJ1-2; D is uncertain. This CDR3 spans 13 amino acids. The germline gives CDR1 LGHNA, CDR2 YNFKEQ. V was trimmed by 2 bases and J by 4 bases, leaving 8 bases between them. The DNA for the CDR3 is TGTGCCAGCAGCCAAATGGTGAGCTATGGCTACACCTTC. Amino acids: CASSQMVSYGYTF.

The rearrangement joins TRBV28 to TRBJ2-5; D not resolved. CDR1 and CDR2 from the germline V gene are MDHEN and SYDVKM. CDR3 length equals 15 residues. The germline V and J ends were trimmed by 7 bases and 1 base, with 16 bases remaining between them. The CDR3 DNA reads as TGTGCCAGCACCTTAGCAGCAACCGCCCAAGAGACCCAGTACTTC. It yields the protein CASTLAATAQETQYF.

The chain carries TRBV18 and TRBJ1-6, with 7 bases fitting TRBD1. This CDR3 spans 18 amino acids. V trimming: 3 bases; J trimming: 0 bases; junction bases outside the gene matches: 8. CDR1 KGHSH and CDR2 LQKENI come from the germline V gene. The CDR3 here is CASSPRAQGSSYNSPLHF. The CDR3 nucleotides read TGTGCCAGCTCACCGAGGGCACAGGGGAGCTCCTATAATTCACCCCTCCACTTT.

A single count supports this clone. The chain carries TRBV6-5 and TRBJ2-3; D might be TRBD1 (6 bases). The CDR3 covers 13 residues. The germline V and J ends were trimmed by 7 bases and 2 bases, with 10 bases remaining between them. The germline V gene has CDR1 MNHEY and CDR2 SVGAGI. The CDR3 coding sequence is TGTGCCAGCAAGGACAGCAACACAGATACGCAGTATTTT. Its protein is CASKDSNTDTQYF.

V and J are TRBV24-1 and TRBJ2-2, with 10 bases matching TRBD2. The CDR3 covers 15 residues. With 5 bases clipped from V and 1 base from J, the junction kept 0 bases outside the gene matches. CDR1 is KGHDR, CDR2 SFDVKD, per germline. The CDR3 DNA reads TGTGCCACCAGTGGGACTAGCGGGAACACCGGGGAGCTGTTTTTT. Translated: CATSGTSGNTGELFF.

This rearrangement joins TRBV18 to TRBJ2-3, with TRBD1 matching over 10 bases. Trimming at V came to 2 bases and at J to 5 bases, leaving 4 bases not matched to a gene. The CDR3 is 15 residues long. CDR1 and CDR2 (germline): KGHSH, LQKENI. In DNA, the CDR3 is TGTGCCAGCTCACCAGACAGGGGGCGCAGAGATACGCAGTATTTT. This gives the protein CASSPDRGRRDTQYF. Combining the CDR3 with reference TRBV18 and TRBJ2-3 gives the whole variable domain NAGVMQNPRHLVRRRGQEARLRCSPMKGHSHVYWYRQLPEEGLKFMVYLQKENIIDESGMPKERFSAEFPKEGPSILRIQQVVRGDSAAYFCASSPDRGRRDTQYFGPGTRLTVL.

The chain recombines TRBV6-4 with TRBJ2-7; 9 nucleotides match TRBD1. Germline V CDR1 and CDR2: MRHNA, SNTAGT. The CDR3 totals 14 residues. J lost 11 bases, V lost 6 bases, and 14 bases had no gene match. CDR3 in DNA: TGTGCCAGCAGACCGGGACAGGGTCGTGGGCAGAAGTACTTC. Protein product: CASRPGQGRGQKYF.

The V and J genes are TRBV9 and TRBJ2-1; D not resolved. CDR1 is SGDLS, CDR2 YYNGEE, per germline. Trimming removed 3 bases at V and 8 bases at J, with 21 bases between. This CDR3 has 16 residues. The CDR3: CASSAPPLPGRYEQFF. The CDR3 region has the DNA TGTGCCAGCAGCGCCCCACCCCTTCCGGGTAGGTATGAGCAGTTCTTC.

In its sample, this clone was seen once. V gene TRBV19 combines with J gene TRBJ1-5; possibly TRBD1 for D (6 bases). Germline V lookup: CDR1 LNHDA, CDR2 SQIVND (reference sequence). The CDR3 consists of 13 residues. Trimming cost V 5 bases and J 6 bases, with 11 bases left between them. In DNA, the CDR3 is TGTGCCAGTAGTGGTCAAGGGGGTCAGCCCCAGCATTTT. Its protein product is CASSGQGGQPQHF. Full variable domain (outside the CDR3, taken from reference TRBV19 and TRBJ1-5): DGGITQSPKYLFRKEGQNVTLSCEQNLNHDAMYWYRQDPGQGLRLIYYSQIVNDFQKGDIAEGYSVSREKKESFPLTVTSAQKNPTAFYLCASSGQGGQPQHFGDGTRLSIL.

The rearrangement joins TRBV7-9 to TRBJ2-7, with 10 nucleotides matching TRBD2. The germline V gene encodes CDR1 SEHNR and CDR2 FQNEAQ (reference sequence). V shed 1 base and J 4 bases; nucleotides not matched to a gene: 10. This CDR3 has 17 amino acids. The CDR3 bases are TGTGCCAGCAGCTTAGGGGGGCTAGCGGGAGTAGGGTACGAGCAGTACTTC. Protein sequence: CASSLGGLAGVGYEQYF.

The chain recombines TRBV19 with TRBJ2-7; tentative D call: TRBD2 (6 bases). CDR3 length: 16 residues. Germline CDR1 is LNHDA and CDR2 is SQIVND (reference sequence). Trimming cost V 0 bases and J 2 bases, with 14 bases left between them. The CDR3: CASSIDRERNPYEQYF. DNA of the CDR3: TGTGCCAGTAGTATAGATCGGGAGCGGAACCCCTACGAGCAGTACTTC.

The chain links TRBV29-1 to TRBJ2-7; 9 bases are shared with TRBD1. Looked up from germline, CDR1 is SQVTM and CDR2 is ANQGSEA. The J segment lost 4 bases and the V segment lost 6 bases, leaving 7 bases of the junction unmatched. The CDR3 loop spans 13 amino acids. The CDR3 loop is CSVGPGQGYEQYF. The CDR3 DNA sequence: TGCAGCGTGGGCCCGGGACAGGGATACGAGCAGTACTTC.

This clone was detected a few times. CDR3 DNA: TGTGCCAGCAGCCCCGAGAGTACCAGGGGTACCTACGAGCAGTACTTC. It yields the protein CASSPESTRGTYEQYF. The rearrangement uses TRBV5-4 and TRBJ2-7; perhaps TRBD1 as D (6 bases). The CDR3 extends over 16 amino acids. Germline lookup yields CDR1 SGHNT and CDR2 YYREEE (reference sequence). V lost 4 bases and J lost 2, with 19 bases in between.

This sequence joins TRBV27 and TRBJ1-5; TRBD1 agrees at 7 bases. J gave up 4 bases and V 5 bases, and 11 bases lay outside the gene matches. The germline V gene has CDR1 MNHEY and CDR2 SMNVEV (reference sequence). The length of the CDR3 is 16 residues. The CDR3 DNA follows: TGTGCCAGCAGTGAGGGGGCCAGGGGAACTAATCAGCCCCAGCATTTT. This codes for CASSEGARGTNQPQHF.

This sequence joins TRBV9 and TRBJ2-3, with TRBD2 identical over 15 bases. The CDR3 is 18 residues long. Per the germline V gene, CDR1 is SGDLS and CDR2 is YYNGEE. V gave up 0 bases and J gave up 7 bases; unmatched junction bases: 9. CDR3 amino acids: CASSVAGGLAGGDHTQYF. The CDR3 DNA reads TGTGCCAGCAGCGTAGCCGGGGGACTAGCGGGAGGTGATCATACGCAGTATTTT.

The chain employs TRBV4-3 and TRBJ1-4; TRBD1 matches at 10 bases. With V trimmed by 5 bases and J by 8 bases, 5 bases remained unmatched. This CDR3 has 14 amino acids. Germline values: CDR1 LGHNA, CDR2 YSLEER. CDR3 bases: TGCGCCAGCAGCTACGGGACAGGGGAAGAAAAACTGTTTTTT. As protein: CASSYGTGEEKLFF.

The chain links TRBV19 to TRBJ2-1; 12 bases align to TRBD1. The germline gives CDR1 LNHDA, CDR2 SQIVND (reference sequence). V shed 8 bases, J shed 8 bases, and the junction held 4 bases outside the gene matches. CDR3 length: 13 amino acids. The CDR3 here is CASGDRGLHEQFF. The CDR3 nucleotides read TGTGCCAGTGGGGACAGGGGGCTTCATGAGCAGTTCTTC.

CDR3 residues: CASSLGQGGDYGYTF. The CDR3 bases are TGTGCCAGCAGCTTGGGACAGGGGGGCGACTATGGCTACACCTTC. The chain couples TRBV7-9 to TRBJ1-2; 11 bases align to TRBD1. The CDR3 extends over 15 amino acids. CDR1 SEHNR and CDR2 FQNEAQ come from the germline V gene (reference sequence). After removal of 3 bases from V and 3 bases from J, the junction contained 3 bases not matched to a gene. Full variable domain (rest looked up from reference TRBV7-9 and TRBJ1-2): DTGVSQNPRHKITKRGQNVTFRCDPISEHNRLYWYRQTLGQGPEFLTYFQNEAQLEKSRLLSDRFSAERPKGSFSTLEIQRTEQGDSAMYLCASSLGQGGDYGYTFGSGTRLTVV.